This TCR beta chain was identified during a study of CD8 T cells in ankylosing spondylitis (dated by TCRdb to about 2017). Study-level background: T cell receptor beta repertoires were profiled in healthy donors and ankylosing spondylitis patients so that disease-linked TCR variants could be found. The full study cohort was made up of 25 ankylosing spondylitis patients and some 100 healthy donors. Peripheral blood samples were taken, and synovial fluid was additionally collected from ankylosing spondylitis patients. The investigation overall reported the following: Some TCR beta motif variants had previously been reported in synovial fluid and blood of reactive arthritis patients, which suggested common disease-initiation mechanisms. According to the report, matched synovial fluid samples from ankylosing spondylitis patients were significantly enriched for the disease-linked clones. A TCR beta motif of eight highly homologous amino acid variants appeared characteristic of blood from ankylosing spondylitis patients. The disease-linked clones showed a CD8+ phenotype and occurred at relatively low frequencies in peripheral blood.

CDR1 and CDR2 (MNHEY, SMNVEV) derive from the germline V gene (reference sequence). The CDR3, cysteine through phenylalanine, is 13 amino acids long. This entry keeps only the CDR3 DNA: 39 bases, framed from base 1. Here V drops 5 bases and J drops 4 bases, and the junction holds 4 bases not matched to any gene. This clonotype was detected ten times or more. The specificity of this receptor is unknown. Per-base quality was not reported, and no clone a single base away is much larger than it. TCRdb shows the sequencer as Illumina HiSeq 2500. Quantitative 5'-RACE with molecular barcodes was the method used to prepare the TCR beta libraries. The original methods were these. To identify disease-linked TCR variants, a new computational method was used, one built on a probabilistic model of VDJ rearrangement. The public reads were reprocessed in TCRdb via fastp at Q25 and MiXCR, keeping in-frame beta chains. Each CDR3 protein appears once, grouped with its most common genes and DNA. These V and J calls rely on TCRdb rather than the paper's analysis. The sample contains under 450,000 distinct CDR3 sequences, 15% to 20% of them found a single time. The ten largest clones capture under 1.2% of the sample.

The clonotype was recovered from a male donor with ankylosing spondylitis. The chain links TRBV27 with TRBJ1-1; 7 bases in the middle match TRBD1. The sample consisted of blood, either unsorted or a sorted T cell fraction (not recorded which). This receptor has the CDR3 CASSGDRATEAFF. The nucleotide sequence reads TGTGCCAGCAGTGGGGACAGAGCCACTGAAGCTTTCTTT.